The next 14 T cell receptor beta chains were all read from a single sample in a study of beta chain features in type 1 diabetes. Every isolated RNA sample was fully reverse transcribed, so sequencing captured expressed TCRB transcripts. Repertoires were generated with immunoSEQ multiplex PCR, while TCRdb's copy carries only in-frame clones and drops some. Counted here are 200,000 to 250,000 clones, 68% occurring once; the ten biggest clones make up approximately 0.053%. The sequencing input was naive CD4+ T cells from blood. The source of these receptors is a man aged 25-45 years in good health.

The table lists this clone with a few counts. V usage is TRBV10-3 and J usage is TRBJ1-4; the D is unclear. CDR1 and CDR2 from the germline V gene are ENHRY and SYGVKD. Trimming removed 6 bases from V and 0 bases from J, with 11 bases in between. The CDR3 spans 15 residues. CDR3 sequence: CAIRPSGSTNEKLFF. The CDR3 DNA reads TGTGCCATCAGACCTTCAGGATCAACTAATGAAAAACTGTTTTTT.

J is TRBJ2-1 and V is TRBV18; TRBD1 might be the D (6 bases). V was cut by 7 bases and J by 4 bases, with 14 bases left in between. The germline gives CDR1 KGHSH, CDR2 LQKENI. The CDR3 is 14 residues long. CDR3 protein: CASCKRQEYNEQFF. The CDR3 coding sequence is TGTGCCAGCTGTAAAAGACAGGAATACAATGAGCAGTTCTTC.

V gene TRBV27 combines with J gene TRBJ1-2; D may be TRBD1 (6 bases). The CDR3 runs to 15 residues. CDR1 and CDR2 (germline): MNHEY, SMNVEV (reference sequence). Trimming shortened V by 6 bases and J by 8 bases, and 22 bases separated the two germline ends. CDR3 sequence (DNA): TGTGCCAGCAGAGTTGGAACCCCAGGGGCGTGGGGCTACACCTTC. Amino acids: CASRVGTPGAWGYTF.

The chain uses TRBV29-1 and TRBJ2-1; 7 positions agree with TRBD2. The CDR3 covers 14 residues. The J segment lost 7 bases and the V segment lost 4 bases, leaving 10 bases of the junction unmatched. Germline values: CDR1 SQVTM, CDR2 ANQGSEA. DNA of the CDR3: TGCAGCGTTGTGGATCGGGAGGCAGGGAATGAGCAGTTCTTC. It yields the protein CSVVDREAGNEQFF.

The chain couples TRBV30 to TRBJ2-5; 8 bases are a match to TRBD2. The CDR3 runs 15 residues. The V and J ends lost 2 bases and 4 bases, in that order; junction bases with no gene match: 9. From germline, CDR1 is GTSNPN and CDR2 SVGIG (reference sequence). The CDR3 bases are TGTGCCTGGAGTCCATTCGGGAGGGCCGGAGAGACCCAGTACTTC. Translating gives CAWSPFGRAGETQYF.

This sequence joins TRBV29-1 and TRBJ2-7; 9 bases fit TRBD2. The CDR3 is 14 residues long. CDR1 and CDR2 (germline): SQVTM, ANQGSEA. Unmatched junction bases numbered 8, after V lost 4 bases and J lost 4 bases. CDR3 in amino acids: CSVVRQAGGYEQYF. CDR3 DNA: TGCAGCGTTGTGAGGCAAGCGGGAGGTTACGAGCAGTACTTC.

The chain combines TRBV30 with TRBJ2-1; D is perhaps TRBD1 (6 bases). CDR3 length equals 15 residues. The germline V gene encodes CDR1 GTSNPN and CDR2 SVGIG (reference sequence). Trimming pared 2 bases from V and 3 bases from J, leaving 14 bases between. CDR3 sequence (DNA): TGTGCCTGGAGTCACCGGACAGAACTCTACAATGAGCAGTTCTTC. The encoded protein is CAWSHRTELYNEQFF.

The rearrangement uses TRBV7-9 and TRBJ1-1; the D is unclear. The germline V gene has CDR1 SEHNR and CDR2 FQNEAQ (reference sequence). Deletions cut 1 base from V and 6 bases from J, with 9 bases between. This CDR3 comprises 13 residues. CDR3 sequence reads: CASSLDSLAEAFF. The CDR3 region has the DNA TGTGCCAGCAGCTTAGACAGTCTAGCTGAAGCTTTCTTT.

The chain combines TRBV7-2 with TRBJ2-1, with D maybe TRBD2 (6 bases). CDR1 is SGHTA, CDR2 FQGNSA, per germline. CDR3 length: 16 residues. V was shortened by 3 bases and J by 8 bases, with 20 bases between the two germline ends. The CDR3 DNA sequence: TGTGCCAGCAGCTTTCTTCCCGGGGGAAATTTCGATGAGCAGTTCTTC. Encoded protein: CASSFLPGGNFDEQFF.

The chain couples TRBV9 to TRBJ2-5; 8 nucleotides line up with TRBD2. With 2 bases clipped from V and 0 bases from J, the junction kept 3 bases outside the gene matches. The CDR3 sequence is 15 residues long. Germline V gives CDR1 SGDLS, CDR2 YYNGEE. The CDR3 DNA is TGTGCCAGCAGCGTCGGGGGGGTGTACCAAGAGACCCAGTACTTC. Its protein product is CASSVGGVYQETQYF.

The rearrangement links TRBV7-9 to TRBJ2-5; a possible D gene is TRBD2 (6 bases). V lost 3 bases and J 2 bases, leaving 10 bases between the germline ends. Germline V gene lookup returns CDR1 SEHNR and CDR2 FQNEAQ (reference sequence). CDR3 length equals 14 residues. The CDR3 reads CASSFGGLQETQYF. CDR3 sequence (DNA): TGTGCCAGCAGCTTCGGGGGATTACAAGAGACCCAGTACTTC.

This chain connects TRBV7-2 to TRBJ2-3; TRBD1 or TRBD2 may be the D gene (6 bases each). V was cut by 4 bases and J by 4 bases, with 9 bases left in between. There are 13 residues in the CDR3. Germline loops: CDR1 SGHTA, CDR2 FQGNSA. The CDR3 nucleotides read TGTGCCAGCAGCTCTCGGGGGCCAGATACGCAGTATTTT. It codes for CASSSRGPDTQYF.

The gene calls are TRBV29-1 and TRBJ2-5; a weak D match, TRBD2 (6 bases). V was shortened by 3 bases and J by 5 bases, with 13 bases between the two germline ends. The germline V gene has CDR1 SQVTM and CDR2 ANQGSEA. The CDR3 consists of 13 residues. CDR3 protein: CSVDPGTGETQYF. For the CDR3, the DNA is TGCAGCGTTGACCCAGGGACTGGGGAGACCCAGTACTTC.

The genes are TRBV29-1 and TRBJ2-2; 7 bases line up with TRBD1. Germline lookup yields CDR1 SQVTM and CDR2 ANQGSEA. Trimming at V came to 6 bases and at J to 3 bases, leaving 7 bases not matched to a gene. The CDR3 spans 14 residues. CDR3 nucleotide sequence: TGCAGCGTCACCGGGACAGTATACACCGGGGAGCTGTTTTTT. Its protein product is CSVTGTVYTGELFF.